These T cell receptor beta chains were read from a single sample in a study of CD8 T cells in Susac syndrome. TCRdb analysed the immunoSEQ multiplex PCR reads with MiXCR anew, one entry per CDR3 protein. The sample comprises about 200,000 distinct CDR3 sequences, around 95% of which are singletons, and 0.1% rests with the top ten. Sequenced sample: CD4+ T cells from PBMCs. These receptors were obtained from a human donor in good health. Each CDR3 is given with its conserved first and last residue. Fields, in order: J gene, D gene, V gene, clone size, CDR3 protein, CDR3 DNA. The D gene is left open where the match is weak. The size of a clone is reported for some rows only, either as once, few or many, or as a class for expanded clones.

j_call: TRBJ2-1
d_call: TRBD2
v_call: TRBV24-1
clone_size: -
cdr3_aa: CATRPSGGGEQFF
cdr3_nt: TGTGCCACCCGACCCTCGGGCGGGGGTGAGCAGTTCTTC

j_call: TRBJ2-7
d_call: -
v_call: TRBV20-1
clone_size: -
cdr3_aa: CSARATATYEQYF
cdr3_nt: TGCAGTGCTAGAGCGACAGCCACCTACGAGCAGTACTTC

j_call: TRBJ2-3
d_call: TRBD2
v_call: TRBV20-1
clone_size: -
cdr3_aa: CSARGLAGEGTDTQYF
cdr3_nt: TGCAGTGCTAGAGGGCTAGCGGGAGAGGGGACAGATACGCAGTATTTT

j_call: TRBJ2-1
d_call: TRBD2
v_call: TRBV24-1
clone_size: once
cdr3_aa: CATSDPGLAGVDEQFF
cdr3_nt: TGTGCCACCAGTGACCCGGGACTAGCGGGAGTCGATGAGCAGTTCTTC

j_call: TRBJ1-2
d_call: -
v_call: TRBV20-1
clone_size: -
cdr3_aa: CSAREAEDGYTF
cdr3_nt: TGCAGTGCTAGAGAGGCAGAGGATGGCTACACCTTC

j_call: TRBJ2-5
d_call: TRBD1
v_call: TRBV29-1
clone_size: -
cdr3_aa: CSSTGLETQYF
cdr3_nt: TGCAGCTCGACAGGGTTGGAGACCCAGTACTTC

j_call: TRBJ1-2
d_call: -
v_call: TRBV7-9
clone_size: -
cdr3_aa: CASSLGGDILYGYTF
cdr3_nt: TGTGCCAGCAGCTTAGGAGGGGACATACTCTATGGCTACACCTTC

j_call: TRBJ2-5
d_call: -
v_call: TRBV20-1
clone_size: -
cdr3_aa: CSASLGGGQETQYF
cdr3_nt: TGCAGTGCTAGTCTCGGGGGCGGCCAAGAGACCCAGTACTTC

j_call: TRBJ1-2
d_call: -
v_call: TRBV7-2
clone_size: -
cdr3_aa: CASSPHGTPLGYTF
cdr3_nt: TGTGCCAGCAGCCCCCACGGGACCCCCCTAGGCTACACCTTC

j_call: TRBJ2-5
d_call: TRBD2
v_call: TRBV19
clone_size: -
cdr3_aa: CASSTHSAPPGLAGGPVETQYF
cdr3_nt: TGTGCCAGTAGTACTCACTCTGCTCCTCCGGGACTAGCGGGAGGGCCGGTCGAGACCCAGTACTTC

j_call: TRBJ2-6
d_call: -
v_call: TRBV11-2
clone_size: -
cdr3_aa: CASTAAFSSGANVLTF
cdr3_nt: TGTGCCAGTACTGCGGCCTTTAGCTCTGGGGCCAACGTCCTGACTTTC

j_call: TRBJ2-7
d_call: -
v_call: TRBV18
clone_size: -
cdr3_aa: CASSPPGIYEQYF
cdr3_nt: TGTGCCAGCTCACCACCGGGGATATACGAGCAGTACTTC

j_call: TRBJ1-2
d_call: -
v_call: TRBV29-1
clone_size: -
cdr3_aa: CSVEVSGANGYTF
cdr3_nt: TGCAGCGTTGAAGTCTCAGGAGCGAATGGCTACACCTTC

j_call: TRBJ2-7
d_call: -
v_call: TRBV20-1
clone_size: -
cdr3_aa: CSARNPSGLTYEQYF
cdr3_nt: TGCAGTGCTAGAAACCCCAGCGGACTAACCTACGAGCAGTACTTC

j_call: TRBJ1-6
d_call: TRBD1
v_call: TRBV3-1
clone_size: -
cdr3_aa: CASSPDRDVSPLHF
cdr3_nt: TGTGCCAGCTCCCCGGACAGGGATGTTTCACCCCTCCACTTT

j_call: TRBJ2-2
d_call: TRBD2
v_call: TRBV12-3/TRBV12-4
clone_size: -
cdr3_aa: CASSLGRAGGPVGELFF
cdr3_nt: TGTGCCAGCAGTTTAGGCAGAGCGGGAGGGCCCGTCGGGGAGCTGTTTTTT

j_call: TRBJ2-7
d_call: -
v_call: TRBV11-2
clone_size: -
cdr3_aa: CASSFQKGNEGYEQYF
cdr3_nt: TGTGCCAGCAGCTTTCAAAAGGGAAATGAGGGCTACGAGCAGTACTTC

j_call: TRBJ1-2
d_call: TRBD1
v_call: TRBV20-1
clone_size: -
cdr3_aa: CSAQGVNYGYTF
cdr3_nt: TGCAGTGCTCAGGGGGTCAACTATGGCTACACCTTC

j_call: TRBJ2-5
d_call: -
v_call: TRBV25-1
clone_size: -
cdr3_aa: CASSTTQETQYF
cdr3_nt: TGTGCCAGCAGTACTACTCAAGAGACCCAGTACTTC